This passage covers 4 T cell receptor beta chains from one sample sequenced in a study of cytomegalovirus exposure and HLA in healthy donors. In the PCR, 60 Vbeta and 13 Jbeta primers were used. Assay: immunoSEQ multiplex PCR; the TCRdb copy retains only in-frame clones and omits some. The data show some 220,000 clones, roughly 79% seen once. The sequenced material came from PBMCs. These receptors originate from a woman in her thirties or forties in good health and CMV-seronegative.

This chain connects TRBV7-9 to TRBJ2-1; possible D gene TRBD2, 5 bases. Germline CDR1 is SEHNR and CDR2 is FQNEAQ (reference sequence). The ends were cut back, 5 bases at V and 0 bases at J, with 17 bases in the middle. This CDR3 contains 17 residues. The CDR3: CASSIGVVGSSYNEQFF. The CDR3 DNA reads TGTGCCAGCAGCATTGGAGTAGTGGGGAGCTCCTACAATGAGCAGTTCTTC.

V and J are TRBV5-8 and TRBJ1-1; D is unresolved. V was pared by 1 base and J by 0 bases, with 10 bases between. The germline V gene has CDR1 SGHTS and CDR2 YDEGEE. The length of the CDR3 is 15 residues. DNA for the CDR3: TGTGCCAGCAGCTTGTCCGGGAGCATGAACACTGAAGCTTTCTTT. Amino acid sequence: CASSLSGSMNTEAFF.

This clone was picked up a small number of times. The chain joins TRBV19 to TRBJ1-2, with TRBD1 matching 11 bases. CDR1 and CDR2 (germline): LNHDA, SQIVND (reference sequence). J lost 8 bases, V lost 6 bases, and 8 bases had no gene match. This CDR3 spans 14 amino acids. CDR3 nucleotides: TGTGCCAGTAGGTCGGACAGGGGGCCTGTCGGCTACACCTTC. This gives the protein CASRSDRGPVGYTF.

This clone was observed once. The chain combines TRBV30 with TRBJ2-5; TRBD2 agrees at 8 bases. Germline CDR1 and CDR2: GTSNPN and SVGIG (reference sequence). The J segment lost 5 bases and the V segment lost 4 bases, leaving 18 bases of the junction unmatched. The CDR3 spans 17 residues. The CDR3 sequence is CAWTLGALLAGMETQYF. Here the CDR3 DNA reads TGTGCCTGGACACTCGGAGCCCTTTTAGCGGGGATGGAGACCCAGTACTTC.